This T cell receptor (beta chain) was captured in a study of shared clonotypes between healthy human individuals (TCRdb year 2020). Some background on the complete study: The cohort included three men and a couple of women between 18 and 49 years of age. For each donor, CD4 naive and CD4 memory were each given three plates, CD8 naive was given two plates, and CD8 memory was given one plate. To estimate repertoire size and how much clonotypes are shared between individuals, the study performed deep sequencing of blood TCR repertoires from roughly five healthy adults. Libraries were prepared and TCR repertoires were sequenced by different laboratories using diverse techniques, in order to increase sequencing depth and limit assay-specific biases. Per donor, leukapheresis produced somewhere between about 0.8 and 9.5 billion PBMCs. General conclusions and limits of the study: Naive subsets generally had larger estimated clonotype richness than memory subsets. Pairwise subsampling indicated that sequencing depth was expected to affect the degree of clonotype sharing among donors. Sampling was restricted to blood, and TCR repertoires in tissues likely differ from the TCR repertoires found in blood. Compared with non-shared clonotypes, the clonotypes found in all four sorted-subset donors had higher generation probabilities. Because the study included a small number of donors, the genetic and exposure-history diversity represented was limited. Sharing across a handful of donors was observed for 4.5% to 6.5% of naive CD4, 3% to 4% of naive CD8, about 2.5% of memory CD4, and around 0.4% of memory CD8 clonotypes. Even with the large sequencing depth, rarefaction of the sorted-subset datasets indicated that sequencing was incomplete.

CDR1 and CDR2 are read off the germline V gene (reference sequence) as SEHNR and FQNEAQ. The CDR3 contains 14 residues, cysteine and phenylalanine counted. The entry retains the CDR3 DNA only, 42 bases that are in frame from base 1. V was cut back by 3 bases and J by 1 base, leaving a gap of 6 bases between them. Using the deep immunoSEQ assay, TCR CDR3 regions were amplified from genomic DNA by multiplex PCR. Extracted genomic DNA from each cell subset was distributed evenly across all wells of several immunoSEQ 96-well plates, and each plate was treated as a replicate. For sorted subsets, 200 to 250 ng of genomic DNA, equivalent to 25,000 to 35,000 T cell genomes, went into each replicate PCR. Purified libraries were quantified with a Qubit 3.0 fluorometer, sized on a Bioanalyzer 2100, and re-quantified with the KAPA Library Quantification kit. Every immunoSEQ 96-well plate was sequenced on a dedicated single-read 150-cycle Illumina NextSeq 550 flow cell. Concerning the study's data processing: Because the immunoSEQ output held only junctional sequences and lacked quality scores, the filtering could not match the filtering applied to full-length reads. Sequences were annotated with PyIR, a Python wrapper for IgBLAST v1.9, using IMGT germline references to assign V/J genes and CDR3. Reads were removed for weak V/J assignments (E-value above 1e-6), missing CDR3, stop codons, out-of-frame junctions, or ambiguous translated residues. V3J clonotypes were defined as sequences sharing an identical inferred V gene, J gene, and CDR3 amino acid sequence. Percentage overlap between repertoires was computed as shared unique clonotypes divided by the size of the smaller repertoire. Three approaches were used to assess repertoire richness: RTK rarefaction, the Chao1 estimator, and Recon v2.1 estimates of unobserved clonotypes. Generation probabilities for all TCRbeta clonotypes obtained by the gDNA method from several donors were computed using OLGA. This immuneACCESS table, as held by TCRdb, lists in-frame sequences with V and J called but not all clones. Of the missing ones, under half trace to an unresolved V gene in checked studies; the others have no known cause. V and J calls and clone size are given by that table; D and trimming were obtained from the DNA. The sample table holds about a million clones, of which approximately 80% were seen once. Around 1.5% of the sample goes to the ten largest clones.

To note about this clone: It has no known antigen specificity. Base qualities are not provided; no much larger clone lies one nucleotide away.

Healthy HIV-negative adults with no recently reported acute infections or vaccinations were included as donors. Every donor was a Caucasian adult living in Nashville, Tennessee, USA. CD4+ T cells were enriched by magnetic negative selection; naive cells were then positively selected on CD45RA, and the negative fraction formed the memory subset. Blood was obtained by leukapheresis, after which PBMCs were separated by Ficoll-Histopaque density gradient centrifugation and cryopreserved in liquid nitrogen vapor phase. Analytical flow cytometry was used to check the purity and quantity of every magnetically sorted T cell population. Genomic DNA was isolated from every sorted fraction and measured by UV absorbance on a Nanodrop 2000c.

Material: memory CD4+ T cells sorted from blood. In light of the paper, this sample's cell subset or site label describes: CD45RA-negative fraction. The chain joins TRBV7-9 to TRBJ1-4, with a tentative D gene TRBD1 over 6 matching bases. This TCR derives from a young man in good health. The CDR3 protein is CASSLDRTNEKLFF. Read as DNA, the sequence is TGTGCCAGCAGCTTGGACAGAACTAATGAAAAACTGTTTTTT.